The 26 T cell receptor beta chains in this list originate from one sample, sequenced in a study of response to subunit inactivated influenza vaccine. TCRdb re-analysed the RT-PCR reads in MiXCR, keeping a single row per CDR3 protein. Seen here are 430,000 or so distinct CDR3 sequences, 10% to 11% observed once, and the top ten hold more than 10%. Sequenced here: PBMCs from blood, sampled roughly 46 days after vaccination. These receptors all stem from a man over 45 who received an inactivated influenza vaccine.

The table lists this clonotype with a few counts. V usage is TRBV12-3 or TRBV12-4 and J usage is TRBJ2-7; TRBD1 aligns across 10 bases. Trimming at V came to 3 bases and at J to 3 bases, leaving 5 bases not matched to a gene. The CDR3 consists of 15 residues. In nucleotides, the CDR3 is TGTGCCAGCAGTTTCGGTCGGGACAGGGGCTACGAGCAGTACTTC. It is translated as CASSFGRDRGYEQYF.

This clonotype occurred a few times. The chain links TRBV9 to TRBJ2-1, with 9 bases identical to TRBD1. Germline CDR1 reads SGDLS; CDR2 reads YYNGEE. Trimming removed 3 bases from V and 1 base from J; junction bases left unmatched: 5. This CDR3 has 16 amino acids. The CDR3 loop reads CASSGKQGASYNEQFF. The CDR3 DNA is TGTGCCAGCAGCGGAAAACAGGGGGCGTCCTACAATGAGCAGTTCTTC.

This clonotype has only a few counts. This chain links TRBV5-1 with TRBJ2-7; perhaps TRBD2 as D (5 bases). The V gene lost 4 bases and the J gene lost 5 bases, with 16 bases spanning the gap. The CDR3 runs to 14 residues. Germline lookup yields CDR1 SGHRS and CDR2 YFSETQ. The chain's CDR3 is CASSDPGGHDEQYF. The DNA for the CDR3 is TGCGCCAGCAGCGATCCGGGCGGGCACGACGAGCAGTACTTC.

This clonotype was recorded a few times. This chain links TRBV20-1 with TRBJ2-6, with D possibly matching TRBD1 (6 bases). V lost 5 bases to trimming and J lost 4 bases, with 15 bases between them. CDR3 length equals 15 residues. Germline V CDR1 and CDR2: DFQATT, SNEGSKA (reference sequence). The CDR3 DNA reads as TGCAGTGCTCAAGACAGGCGGGCGGGGGCCAACGTCCTGACTTTC. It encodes CSAQDRRAGANVLTF.

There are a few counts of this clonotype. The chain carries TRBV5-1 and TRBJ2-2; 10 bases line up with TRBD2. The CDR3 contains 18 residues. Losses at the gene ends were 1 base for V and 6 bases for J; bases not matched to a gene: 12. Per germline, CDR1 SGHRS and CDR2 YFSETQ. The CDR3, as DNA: TGCGCCAGCAGCTTGACTAGCGGGGCAGTCCTACGGTCCGGGGAGCTGTTTTTT. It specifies CASSLTSGAVLRSGELFF.

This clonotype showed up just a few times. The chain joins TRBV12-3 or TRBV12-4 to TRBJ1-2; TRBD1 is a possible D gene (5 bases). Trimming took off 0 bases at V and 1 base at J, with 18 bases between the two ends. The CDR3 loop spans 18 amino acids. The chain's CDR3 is CASSLARRLGTHNYGYTF. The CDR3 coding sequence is TGTGCCAGCAGTTTAGCGCGTAGGTTGGGGACCCATAACTATGGCTACACCTTC.

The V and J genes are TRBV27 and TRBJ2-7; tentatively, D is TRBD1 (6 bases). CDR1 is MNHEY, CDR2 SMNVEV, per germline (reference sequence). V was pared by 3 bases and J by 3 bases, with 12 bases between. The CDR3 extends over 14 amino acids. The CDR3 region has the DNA TGTGCCAGCAGTTTTACAGGGAAAGGCTACGAGCAGTACTTC. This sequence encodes CASSFTGKGYEQYF.

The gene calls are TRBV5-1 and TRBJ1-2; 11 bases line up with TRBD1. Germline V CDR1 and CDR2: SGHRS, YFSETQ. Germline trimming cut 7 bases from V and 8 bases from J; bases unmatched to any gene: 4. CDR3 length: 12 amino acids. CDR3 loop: CASRTGGRGYTF. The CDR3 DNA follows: TGCGCCAGCCGGACAGGGGGCAGAGGCTACACCTTC.

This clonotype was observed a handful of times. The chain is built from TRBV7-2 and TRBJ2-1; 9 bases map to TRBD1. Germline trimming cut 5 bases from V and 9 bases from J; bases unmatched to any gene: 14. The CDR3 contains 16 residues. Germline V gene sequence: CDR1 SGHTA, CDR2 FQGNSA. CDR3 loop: CASSLARDRVLVEQFF. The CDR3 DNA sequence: TGTGCCAGCAGCCTTGCCCGGGACAGGGTATTGGTTGAGCAGTTCTTC.

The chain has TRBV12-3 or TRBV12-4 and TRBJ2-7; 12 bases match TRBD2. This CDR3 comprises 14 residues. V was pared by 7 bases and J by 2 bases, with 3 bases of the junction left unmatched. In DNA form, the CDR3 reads TGTGCCAGCAACCTAGCGGGAGGGACCTACGAGCAGTACTTC. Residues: CASNLAGGTYEQYF.

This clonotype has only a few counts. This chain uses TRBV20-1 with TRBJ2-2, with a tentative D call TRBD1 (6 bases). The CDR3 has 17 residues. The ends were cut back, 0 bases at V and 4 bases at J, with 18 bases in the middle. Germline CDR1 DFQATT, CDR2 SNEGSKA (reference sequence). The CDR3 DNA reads TGCAGTGCTAGAGACCTGGGCAGGGGCTCTCTCACCGGGGAGCTGTTTTTT. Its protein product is CSARDLGRGSLTGELFF.

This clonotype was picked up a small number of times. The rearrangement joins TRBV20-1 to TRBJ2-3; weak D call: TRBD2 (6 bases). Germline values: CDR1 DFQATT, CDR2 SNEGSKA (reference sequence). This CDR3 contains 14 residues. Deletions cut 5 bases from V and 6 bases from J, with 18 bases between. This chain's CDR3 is CSALAGSNGDTQYF. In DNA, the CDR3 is TGCAGTGCTTTAGCCGGGAGTAACGGTGATACGCAGTATTTT.

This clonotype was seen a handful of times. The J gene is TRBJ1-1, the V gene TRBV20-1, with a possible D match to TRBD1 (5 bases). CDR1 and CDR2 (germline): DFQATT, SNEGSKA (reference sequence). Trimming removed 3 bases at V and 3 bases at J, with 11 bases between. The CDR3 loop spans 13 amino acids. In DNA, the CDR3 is TGCAGTGCTAGGGGCAGGGCTTACACTGAAGCTTTCTTT. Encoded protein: CSARGRAYTEAFF.

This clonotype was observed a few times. The CDR3 loop reads CASSQDNTHGANVLTF. The CDR3 DNA follows: TGCGCCAGCAGCCAAGATAACACGCATGGGGCCAACGTCCTGACTTTC. V usage is TRBV4-3 and J usage is TRBJ2-6; no clear D. The CDR3 is 16 residues long. Germline V CDR1 and CDR2: LGHNA, YSLEER. Deletions cut 0 bases from V and 3 bases from J, with 9 bases between.

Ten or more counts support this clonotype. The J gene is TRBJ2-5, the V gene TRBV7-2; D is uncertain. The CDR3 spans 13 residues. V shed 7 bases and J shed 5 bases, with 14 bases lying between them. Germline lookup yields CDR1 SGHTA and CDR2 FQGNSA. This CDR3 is CASTVTTGETQYF. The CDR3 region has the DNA TGTGCCAGCACCGTTACTACTGGGGAGACCCAGTACTTC. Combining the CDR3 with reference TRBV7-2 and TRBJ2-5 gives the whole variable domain GAGVSQSPSNKVTEKGKDVELRCDPISGHTALYWYRQSLGQGLEFLIYFQGNSAPDKSGLPSDRFSAERTGGSVSTLTIQRTQQEDSAVYLCASTVTTGETQYFGPGTRLLVL.

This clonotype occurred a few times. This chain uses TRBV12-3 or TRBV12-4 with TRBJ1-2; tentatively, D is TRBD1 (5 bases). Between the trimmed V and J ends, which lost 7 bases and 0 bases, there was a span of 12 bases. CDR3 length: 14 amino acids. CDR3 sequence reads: CASTPGGSNYGYTF. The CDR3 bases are TGTGCCAGCACCCCGGGGGGTTCTAACTATGGCTACACCTTC.

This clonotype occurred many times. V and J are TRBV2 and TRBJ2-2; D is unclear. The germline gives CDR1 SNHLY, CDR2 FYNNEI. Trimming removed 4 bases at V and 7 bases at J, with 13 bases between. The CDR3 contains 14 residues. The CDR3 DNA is TGTGCCAGCAGTGCCAGACCCGACGTCGGGGAGCTGTTTTTT. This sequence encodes CASSARPDVGELFF.

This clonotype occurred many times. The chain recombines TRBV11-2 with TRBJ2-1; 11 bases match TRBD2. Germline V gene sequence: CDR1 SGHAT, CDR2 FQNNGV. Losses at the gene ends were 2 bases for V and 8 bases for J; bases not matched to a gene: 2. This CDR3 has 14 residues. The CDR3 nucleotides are TGTGCCAGCAGCTTACTAGCGGGGGGTTATGAGCAGTTCTTC. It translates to CASSLLAGGYEQFF.

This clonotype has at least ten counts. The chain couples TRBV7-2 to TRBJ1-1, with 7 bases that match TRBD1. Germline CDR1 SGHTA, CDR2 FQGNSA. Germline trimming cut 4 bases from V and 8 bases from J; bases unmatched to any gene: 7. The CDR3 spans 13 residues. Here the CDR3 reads CASSSLQGSEAFF. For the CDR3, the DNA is TGTGCCAGCAGCTCTTTACAGGGGTCGGAAGCTTTCTTT.

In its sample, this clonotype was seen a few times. CDR3 region: CSAREGTSGRAETQYF. The CDR3 DNA sequence: TGCAGTGCTAGAGAAGGGACTAGCGGGAGGGCGGAGACCCAGTACTTC. The chain recombines TRBV20-1 with TRBJ2-5; 16 bases align to TRBD2. The CDR3 is made up of 16 amino acids. Looked up from germline, CDR1 is DFQATT and CDR2 is SNEGSKA (reference sequence). The ends lost 0 bases at V and 5 bases at J; junction bases unmatched: 3.

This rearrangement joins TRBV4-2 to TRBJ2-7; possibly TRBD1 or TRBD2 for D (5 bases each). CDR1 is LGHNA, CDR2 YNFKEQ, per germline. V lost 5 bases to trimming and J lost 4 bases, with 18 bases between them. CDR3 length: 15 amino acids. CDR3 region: CASSGTTGFRYEQYF. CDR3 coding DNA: TGTGCCAGCAGCGGGACCACGGGGTTCAGGTACGAGCAGTACTTC.

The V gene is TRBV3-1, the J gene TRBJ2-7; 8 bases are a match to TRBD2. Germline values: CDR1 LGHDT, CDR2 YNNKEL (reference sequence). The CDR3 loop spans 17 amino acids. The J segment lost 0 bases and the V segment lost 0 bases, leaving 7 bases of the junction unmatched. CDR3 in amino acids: CASSQEGLAGYSYEQYF. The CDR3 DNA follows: TGTGCCAGCAGCCAAGAGGGTCTAGCGGGTTACTCCTACGAGCAGTACTTC.

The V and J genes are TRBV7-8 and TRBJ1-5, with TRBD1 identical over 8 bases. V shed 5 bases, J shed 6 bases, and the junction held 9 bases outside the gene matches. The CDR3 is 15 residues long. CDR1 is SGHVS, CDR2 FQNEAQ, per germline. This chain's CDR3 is CASSLGQGWFQPQHF. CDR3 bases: TGTGCCAGCAGCCTAGGACAGGGCTGGTTTCAGCCCCAGCATTTT.

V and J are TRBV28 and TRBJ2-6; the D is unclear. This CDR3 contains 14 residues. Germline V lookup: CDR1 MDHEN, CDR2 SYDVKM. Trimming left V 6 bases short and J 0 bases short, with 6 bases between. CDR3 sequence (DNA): TGTGCCAGCAGATCCCCCTCTGGGGCCAACGTCCTGACTTTC. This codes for CASRSPSGANVLTF.

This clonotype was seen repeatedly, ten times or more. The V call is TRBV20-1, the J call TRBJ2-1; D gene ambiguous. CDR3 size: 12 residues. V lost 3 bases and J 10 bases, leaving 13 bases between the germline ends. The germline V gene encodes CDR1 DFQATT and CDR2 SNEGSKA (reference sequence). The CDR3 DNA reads TGCAGTGCTAGTCCCCCTGGACCGGAGCAGTTCTTC. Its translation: CSASPPGPEQFF.

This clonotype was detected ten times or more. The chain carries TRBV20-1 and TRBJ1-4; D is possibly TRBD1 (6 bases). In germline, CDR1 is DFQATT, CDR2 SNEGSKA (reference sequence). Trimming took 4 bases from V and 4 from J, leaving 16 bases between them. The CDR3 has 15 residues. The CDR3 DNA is TGCAGTGCTATATCCCTCGACAGGAGTAATGAAAAACTGTTTTTT. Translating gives CSAISLDRSNEKLFF.